These 4 T cell receptor beta chains came from one sample sequenced in a study of metastatic and nonmetastatic thyroid tumors. TCRdb re-called clones from the PCR reads using MiXCR. The repertoire has around 89,000 clones, 14% to 15% of them found once; the top ten carry 3% to 4.5%. All patients were untreated before thyroid surgery. Sequenced input: blood. These receptors were obtained from a female donor with papillary thyroid cancer or a benign thyroid nodule (not recorded which). Some clones in this sample may be carry-over from other donors' samples.

This clone was counted many times. Other DNA sequences in the sample encode the same CDR3. The chain has TRBV29-1 and TRBJ2-7; D is perhaps TRBD1 or TRBD2 (5 bases each). Per germline, CDR1 SQVTM and CDR2 ANQGSEA. V was trimmed by 7 bases and J by 2 bases, leaving 9 bases between them. CDR3 length equals 11 residues. CDR3 coding DNA: TGCAGCGCAGGGACGGCCTACGAGCAGTACTTC. This codes for CSAGTAYEQYF.

This clone was detected only a few times. It may be a read error: a sequence one base away is much more abundant. The rearrangement uses TRBV29-1 and TRBJ2-3, with D unresolved. V was cut by 5 bases and J by 4 bases, with 13 bases left in between. CDR1 is SQVTM, CDR2 ANQGSEA, per germline. The CDR3 extends over 13 amino acids. The DNA for the CDR3 is TGCAGCGTTTACGGGTCTACCCCAGATACGCAGTATTTT. This translates into CSVYGSTPDTQYF.

This clone was seen repeatedly, ten times or more. This chain connects TRBV4-2 to TRBJ1-1; possibly TRBD1 for D (5 bases). The CDR3 sequence is 16 residues long. V lost 1 base and J lost 6, with 18 bases in between. Germline V gene lookup returns CDR1 LGHNA and CDR2 YNFKEQ. CDR3 nucleotide sequence: TGTGCCAGCAGCCAAGCAACCTGGGGCAGGGAGGCTGAAGCTTTCTTT. The encoded protein is CASSQATWGREAEAFF.

There are many counts of this clone. The rearrangement uses TRBV14 and TRBJ1-1; D is ambiguous. The CDR3 consists of 15 residues. Germline V gives CDR1 SGHDN, CDR2 FVKESK. Trimming left V 1 base short and J 5 bases short, with 14 bases between. CDR3 sequence reads: CASSQVRGLSTEAFF. The CDR3 nucleotides are TGTGCCAGCAGCCAAGTAAGAGGGTTGTCAACTGAAGCTTTCTTT.